This is a list of T cell receptor beta chains from one sample in a study of blood T cells in healthy people across ages. MiXCR was run by TCRdb on the 5' RACE reads, yielding one entry per CDR3 protein. The data contain hundreds of thousands of distinct CDR3 sequences, roughly 20% of them seen just once; the ten biggest clones take up 3.6%. The sample consisted of blood. Every receptor here comes from a man between 65 and 85 years old in good health. The CDR3 runs from the conserved cysteine through the conserved F or W. The order of the fields is J gene, V gene, CDR3 protein.

J: TRBJ2-3; V: TRBV18; CDR3: CASSPPTTRDTQYF
J: TRBJ2-7; V: TRBV20-1; CDR3: CSARWDSNSYEQYF
J: TRBJ2-7; V: TRBV5-1; CDR3: CASSLDRSRAYEQYF
J: TRBJ1-2; V: TRBV14; CDR3: CASSQGAFESYGYTF
J: TRBJ2-5; V: TRBV6-1; CDR3: CASSEGGTKTQYF
J: TRBJ1-4; V: TRBV18; CDR3: CASSPPRSGTGHEKLFF
J: TRBJ2-4; V: TRBV10-3; CDR3: CAISEALAKNIQYF
J: TRBJ2-7; V: TRBV7-9; CDR3: CASSLETHSYEQYF
J: TRBJ2-5; V: TRBV28; CDR3: CASSFVRETQYF
J: TRBJ1-5; V: TRBV10-3; CDR3: CAITAASDQPQHF